This entry lists 32 T cell receptor beta chains sequenced from one sample in a study of T cell responses to AZD1222 COVID-19 vaccine. The repertoire was sequenced with immunoSEQ multiplex PCR; TCRdb's copy has only in-frame clones and lacks some. The sample has 75,000 to 85,000 clones; about nine tenths are singletons. The sample in question was peripheral blood, obtained on day 0 of AZD1222 vaccination. The receptors originated from an adult in good health.

The CDR3, as DNA: TGTGCTAGTGGTTCCGACAGGGTCAATCAGCCCCAGCATTTT. It yields the protein CASGSDRVNQPQHF. This chain links TRBV12-5 with TRBJ1-5; TRBD1 agrees at 7 bases. Germline assignment: CDR1 LGHNT and CDR2 FRNRAP. The V and J ends lost 4 bases and 3 bases, in that order; junction bases with no gene match: 3. The CDR3 totals 14 residues.

CDR3 residues: CASSQSTLGPTEAFF. CDR3 nucleotide sequence: TGTGCCAGCAGCCAAAGCACGTTGGGTCCCACTGAAGCTTTCTTT. The chain links TRBV7-8 to TRBJ1-1; D gene ambiguous. Trimming left V 5 bases short and J 4 bases short, with 17 bases between. Germline values: CDR1 SGHVS, CDR2 FQNEAQ. The CDR3 extends over 15 amino acids.

The chain recombines TRBV5-8 with TRBJ1-6, with D perhaps TRBD1 (5 bases). The V gene lost 4 bases and the J gene lost 14 bases, with 13 bases spanning the gap. CDR1 is SGHTS, CDR2 YDEGEE, per germline. The CDR3 sequence is 12 residues long. The CDR3 spells CASSTQVFTLHF. The CDR3 DNA follows: TGTGCCAGCAGCACACAGGTTTTCACCCTCCACTTT.

This clone has just one count. This sequence joins TRBV30 and TRBJ1-2; 8 nucleotides match TRBD1. Germline CDR1 reads GTSNPN; CDR2 reads SVGIG (reference sequence). This CDR3 is 13 amino acids long. The J segment lost 6 bases and the V segment lost 3 bases, leaving 6 bases of the junction unmatched. CDR3 sequence reads: CAWRARGRDGYTF. For the CDR3, the DNA is TGTGCCTGGAGGGCCAGGGGGCGGGATGGCTACACCTTC.

This clone was counted a single time. The chain carries TRBV11-3 and TRBJ2-7; D might be TRBD1 (5 bases). The germline V gene has CDR1 SGHNT and CDR2 YENEEA. Trimming cost V 4 bases and J 0 bases, with 13 bases left between them. The CDR3 is 15 amino acids. CDR3 amino acids: CASSSVARDSYEQYF. CDR3 bases: TGTGCCAGCAGCTCCGTGGCCAGGGACTCCTACGAGCAGTACTTC.

The V call is TRBV5-6, the J call TRBJ1-1; D ambiguous. Germline V lookup: CDR1 SGHDT, CDR2 YYEEEE. The CDR3 is 13 residues long. V was shortened by 4 bases and J by 4 bases, with 11 bases between the two germline ends. In nucleotides, the CDR3 is TGTGCCAGCAGCCGGGTTCCGGGCACTGAAGCTTTCTTT. This sequence encodes CASSRVPGTEAFF.

This chain links TRBV4-3 with TRBJ1-5, with 8 bases identical to TRBD1. Looked up from germline, CDR1 is LGHNA and CDR2 is YSLEER. This CDR3 is 16 amino acids long. V was pared by 3 bases and J by 2 bases, with 6 bases of the junction left unmatched. This chain's CDR3 is CASSQGTGGGNQPQHF. The CDR3 DNA follows: TGCGCCAGCAGCCAGGGTACAGGGGGGGGCAATCAGCCCCAGCATTTT.

This clone was observed once. The genes are TRBV9 and TRBJ2-2; no clear D. The V gene lost 6 bases and the J gene lost 7 bases, with 16 bases spanning the gap. CDR1 and CDR2 from the germline V gene are SGDLS and YYNGEE. This CDR3 is 14 amino acids long. The CDR3 region has the DNA TGTGCCAGCAACTCCCAACCTAACCGCGGGGAGCTGTTTTTT. This codes for CASNSQPNRGELFF.

The genes are TRBV2 and TRBJ2-7, with D possibly matching TRBD2 (7 bases). Germline lookup yields CDR1 SNHLY and CDR2 FYNNEI. Trimming left V 4 bases short and J 5 bases short, with 15 bases between. The CDR3 has 14 amino acids. CDR3 sequence: CASSVEGGFNEQYF. The CDR3 bases are TGTGCCAGCAGTGTGGAGGGGGGGTTTAACGAGCAGTACTTC. Drawing the rest from reference TRBV2 and TRBJ2-7, the complete variable domain is EPEVTQTPSHQVTQMGQEVILRCVPISNHLYFYWYRQILGQKVEFLVSFYNNEISEKSEIFDDQFSVERPDGSNFTLKIRSTKLEDSAMYFCASSVEGGFNEQYFGPGTRLTVT.

This chain connects TRBV12-5 to TRBJ2-1, with 7 bases identical to TRBD1. The CDR3 is 15 amino acids. Losses at the gene ends were 2 bases for V and 8 bases for J; bases not matched to a gene: 9. Germline loops: CDR1 LGHNT, CDR2 FRNRAP. CDR3 sequence reads: CASGLPKTGTDEQFF. In DNA form, the CDR3 reads TGTGCTAGTGGTTTGCCGAAGACAGGGACGGATGAGCAGTTCTTC.

J is TRBJ1-2 and V is TRBV7-6; D is perhaps TRBD1 (5 bases). Germline V gives CDR1 SGHVS, CDR2 FNYEAQ. CDR3 length: 15 amino acids. Between the trimmed V and J ends, which lost 2 bases and 3 bases, there was a span of 13 bases. The CDR3 coding sequence is TGTGCCAGCAGCTTAACGGGATCGGGGGACTATGGCTACACCTTC. Translated, it gives CASSLTGSGDYGYTF.

The count of this clone is one. The chain has TRBV28 and TRBJ1-4, with D perhaps matching TRBD1 (5 bases). The V and J ends lost 4 bases and 3 bases respectively, with 12 bases between them. Germline-derived CDR1 and CDR2 are MDHEN and SYDVKM. The CDR3 sequence is 15 residues long. CDR3 loop: CASSSVDSSNEKLFF. The DNA of the CDR3 is TGTGCCAGCAGTTCCGTAGACAGCTCTAATGAAAAACTGTTTTTT.

This chain uses TRBV5-4 with TRBJ1-5; no reliable D call. The CDR3 totals 14 residues. Trimming removed 0 bases from V and 5 bases from J, with 9 bases in between. The V gene's germline CDR1 is SGHNT and CDR2 YYREEE (reference sequence). The DNA of the CDR3 is TGTGCCAGCAGCTTGGATGCTAGGGATCAGCCCCAGCATTTT. This gives the protein CASSLDARDQPQHF.

The genes are TRBV11-2 and TRBJ2-1, with D perhaps TRBD1 or TRBD2 (6 bases each). V was cut by 1 base and J by 2 bases, with 12 bases left in between. The V gene's germline CDR1 is SGHAT and CDR2 FQNNGV. This CDR3 spans 16 amino acids. CDR3 DNA: TGTGCCAGCAGCTTAGGGGCCGGGGGCCCCTACAATGAGCAGTTCTTC. Translating it yields CASSLGAGGPYNEQFF.

This clone was counted a single time. The CDR3 loop reads CASIRKMNTEAFF. The CDR3 DNA follows: TGTGCCAGCATTAGGAAAATGAACACTGAAGCTTTCTTT. The chain is built from TRBV2 and TRBJ1-1; D is unresolved. The CDR3 runs to 13 residues. V shed 7 bases and J shed 0 bases, with 9 bases lying between them. Germline CDR1 SNHLY, CDR2 FYNNEI. The whole variable domain, filled in from reference TRBV2 and TRBJ1-1, reads EPEVTQTPSHQVTQMGQEVILRCVPISNHLYFYWYRQILGQKVEFLVSFYNNEISEKSEIFDDQFSVERPDGSNFTLKIRSTKLEDSAMYFCASIRKMNTEAFFGQGTRLTVV.

The sample holds one count of this clone. V is TRBV5-1 and J is TRBJ1-1; D may be TRBD1 (6 bases). CDR3 size: 13 residues. In germline, CDR1 is SGHRS, CDR2 YFSETQ. Deletions cut 4 bases from V and 7 bases from J, with 14 bases between. In nucleotides, the CDR3 is TGCGCCAGCAGCCCTCTGGACAGTTATGAAGCTTTCTTT. Its translation is CASSPLDSYEAFF. Based on the CDR3 plus reference TRBV5-1 and TRBJ1-1, the full variable domain is KAGVTQTPRYLIKTRGQQVTLSCSPISGHRSVSWYQQTPGQGLQFLFEYFSETQRNKGNFPGRFSGRQFSNSRSEMNVSTLELGDSALYLCASSPLDSYEAFFGQGTRLTVV.

This rearrangement joins TRBV19 to TRBJ1-5, with 9 bases that match TRBD1. The CDR3 is 14 residues long. With 5 bases clipped from V and 4 bases from J, the junction kept 3 bases outside the gene matches. In germline, CDR1 is LNHDA, CDR2 SQIVND (reference sequence). Here the CDR3 reads CASSLGQGNQPQHF. The CDR3 DNA reads as TGTGCCAGTAGTCTTGGACAGGGGAATCAGCCCCAGCATTTT.

This clone has a handful of counts. The V gene is TRBV11-3, the J gene TRBJ2-5; 8 positions agree with TRBD1. The germline V gene has CDR1 SGHNT and CDR2 YENEEA. Trimming removed 5 bases from V and 5 bases from J; junction bases left unmatched: 7. This CDR3 is 14 amino acids long. CDR3 protein: CASSPRTGRETQYF. Written as DNA, the CDR3 is TGTGCCAGCAGCCCACGGACAGGGCGGGAGACCCAGTACTTC.

The chain employs TRBV6-5 and TRBJ2-7; either TRBD1 or TRBD2 may fit D (6 bases each). Germline CDR1 MNHEY, CDR2 SVGAGI. V gave up 8 bases and J gave up 2 bases, with 13 bases separating them. There are 13 residues in the CDR3. CDR3 residues: CASRRGLTYEQYF. The CDR3 bases are TGTGCCAGCCGACGGGGGCTTACCTACGAGCAGTACTTC.

This clone appeared once. The CDR3 DNA follows: TGTGCCACCGGGACAAACTTCGGTCAGCCCCAGCATTTT. Residues: CATGTNFGQPQHF. J is TRBJ1-5 and V is TRBV2; D possibly corresponds to TRBD1 (6 bases). The V end lost 10 bases, the J end lost 6 bases, and 16 bases lay between the germline ends. Germline-derived CDR1 and CDR2 are SNHLY and FYNNEI. The CDR3 is 13 amino acids. Drawing the rest from reference TRBV2 and TRBJ1-5, the complete variable domain is EPEVTQTPSHQVTQMGQEVILRCVPISNHLYFYWYRQILGQKVEFLVSFYNNEISEKSEIFDDQFSVERPDGSNFTLKIRSTKLEDSAMYFCATGTNFGQPQHFGDGTRLSIL.

This clone was recorded a few times. V and J are TRBV18 and TRBJ1-5; 9 bases are a match to TRBD1. Germline-derived CDR1 and CDR2 are KGHSH and LQKENI. The CDR3 totals 15 residues. Trimming cost V 3 bases and J 3 bases; bases outside gene matches: 3. The CDR3 DNA reads TGTGCCAGCTCACCGACAGGGGGGACCAATCAGCCCCAGCATTTT. Translation: CASSPTGGTNQPQHF. Full variable domain (remainder filled in from reference TRBV18 and TRBJ1-5): NAGVMQNPRHLVRRRGQEARLRCSPMKGHSHVYWYRQLPEEGLKFMVYLQKENIIDESGMPKERFSAEFPKEGPSILRIQQVVRGDSAAYFCASSPTGGTNQPQHFGDGTRLSIL.

The chain has TRBV2 and TRBJ2-7, with a tentative D call TRBD2 (6 bases). V was cut by 4 bases and J by 0 bases, with 13 bases left in between. The germline CDR1 and CDR2 sequences are SNHLY and FYNNEI. The CDR3 contains 15 residues. The CDR3 DNA is TGTGCCAGCAGTGGGGGGGTCTATAGCTCCTACGAGCAGTACTTC. The encoded protein is CASSGGVYSSYEQYF.

This clone turned up a few times. The chain carries TRBV5-1 and TRBJ1-2; 7 bases agree with TRBD1. V lost 0 bases, J lost 6 bases, and 5 bases stayed unmatched. The germline CDR1 and CDR2 sequences are SGHRS and YFSETQ. The CDR3 runs 14 residues. CDR3 sequence: CASSLDRTGHGYTF. CDR3 bases: TGCGCCAGCAGCTTGGATCGGACAGGTCATGGCTACACCTTC.

This sequence joins TRBV5-6 and TRBJ2-3; D perhaps matches TRBD2 (6 bases). CDR3 length equals 16 residues. The ends were cut back, 0 bases at V and 0 bases at J, with 11 bases in the middle. Germline V gene lookup returns CDR1 SGHDT and CDR2 YYEEEE. Here the CDR3 reads CASSLEKGTSTDTQYF. In DNA form, the CDR3 reads TGTGCCAGCAGCTTGGAGAAAGGGACTAGCACAGATACGCAGTATTTT.

The chain is built from TRBV5-1 and TRBJ1-1; D may be TRBD1 (6 bases). Per the germline V gene, CDR1 is SGHRS and CDR2 is YFSETQ. This CDR3 contains 13 residues. Trimming shortened V by 4 bases and J by 5 bases, and 12 bases separated the two germline ends. The CDR3, as DNA: TGCGCCAGCAGCGGGGATGGACAGACTGAAGCTTTCTTT. Its translation: CASSGDGQTEAFF.

This clone was detected only once. The chain carries TRBV11-2 and TRBJ2-1, with 10 nucleotides matching TRBD1. Germline CDR1 is SGHAT and CDR2 is FQNNGV. V lost 5 bases and J lost 4; bases outside the gene matches: 11. This CDR3 has 17 amino acids. Here the CDR3 reads CASSPVVRDRGYNEQFF. The CDR3 bases are TGTGCCAGCAGCCCGGTCGTCCGGGACAGGGGATACAATGAGCAGTTCTTC.

This chain links TRBV20-1 with TRBJ2-7; D is ambiguous. CDR1 DFQATT and CDR2 SNEGSKA come from the germline V gene (reference sequence). Trimming shortened V by 3 bases and J by 2 bases, and 5 bases separated the two germline ends. The CDR3 sequence is 11 residues long. In DNA form, the CDR3 reads TGCAGTGCTAGGGGGACCTACGAGCAGTACTTC. This translates into CSARGTYEQYF.

The rearrangement links TRBV3-1 (or the pseudogene TRBV3-2) to TRBJ2-1, with 7 positions matching TRBD1. The CDR3 sequence is 14 residues long. CDR1 LGHDT and CDR2 YNNKEL come from the germline V gene (reference sequence). J was trimmed by 6 bases and V by 4 bases; bases with no gene match: 6. The CDR3 nucleotides read TGTGCCAGCAGCCTATACAGGGGATCCAATGAGCAGTTCTTC. This gives the protein CASSLYRGSNEQFF.

V gene TRBV29-1 combines with J gene TRBJ2-7, with D tentatively TRBD2 (5 bases). The CDR3 is 12 residues long. Trimming removed 6 bases at V and 2 bases at J, with 11 bases between. The germline gives CDR1 SQVTM, CDR2 ANQGSEA. This CDR3 is CSVIDGAYEQYF. The CDR3 region has the DNA TGCAGCGTCATTGACGGGGCCTACGAGCAGTACTTC.

This chain's CDR3 is CASSYSRGASGLEQYF. The CDR3 nucleotides are TGTGCCAGCAGTTACTCGAGAGGGGCGTCTGGACTCGAGCAGTACTTC. The V gene is TRBV6-5, the J gene TRBJ2-7; either TRBD1 or TRBD2 may supply D (5 bases each). V lost 0 bases to trimming and J lost 6 bases, with 18 bases between them. Germline assignment: CDR1 MNHEY and CDR2 SVGAGI. The CDR3 spans 16 residues.

The rearrangement uses TRBV19 and TRBJ1-1; D gene unclear. In germline, CDR1 is LNHDA, CDR2 SQIVND (reference sequence). The CDR3 is made up of 14 amino acids. Trimming left V 2 bases short and J 4 bases short, with 11 bases between. CDR3 DNA sequence: TGTGCCAGTAGTATACGAAGGGTTGGCACTGAAGCTTTCTTT. Protein: CASSIRRVGTEAFF.

This clone was observed a few times. The V gene is TRBV9, the J gene TRBJ1-1; D unresolved. The germline gives CDR1 SGDLS, CDR2 YYNGEE. The CDR3 extends over 14 amino acids. Trimming took off 4 bases at V and 1 base at J, with 11 bases between the two ends. CDR3 coding DNA: TGTGCCAGCAGCCTCCAGTGGGGGAACACTGAAGCTTTCTTT. It codes for CASSLQWGNTEAFF.